A single sample gave rise to the 21 T cell receptor beta chains below, sequenced in a study of CD8+CD57+ T cells in acquired aplastic anemia. Genomic DNA served as template for TCR beta VDJ and CDR3 profiling. TCRdb reanalysed the reads using MiXCR and keeps one entry per CDR3 protein. The data show under 200,000 distinct CDR3 sequences, 47% seen once. All sequencing subjects had displayed CD8+CD57+ cell expansion on flow cytometry. Material for sequencing was sorted CD4+, CD8+, or CD8+CD57+ T cells (not recorded which) from PBMCs. These receptors were obtained from a human donor with aplastic anemia.

This clonotype was seen a few times. The chain uses TRBV27 and TRBJ2-2; 8 bases map to TRBD1. CDR3 length: 14 amino acids. With 5 bases clipped from V and 5 bases from J, the junction kept 4 bases outside the gene matches. Germline lookup yields CDR1 MNHEY and CDR2 SMNVEV (reference sequence). CDR3 sequence: CASSQRQGTGELFF. In DNA, the CDR3 is TGTGCCAGCAGTCAAAGACAGGGGACCGGGGAGCTGTTTTTT.

Comment on this clonotype: A much larger clone lies a single base off, so this may be a read error. This chain uses TRBV6-1 with TRBJ1-2; the D gene is possibly TRBD1 (5 bases). Deletions cut 6 bases from V and 8 bases from J, with 16 bases between. The CDR3 consists of 13 residues. Germline CDR1 reads MNHNS; CDR2 reads SASEGT. The chain's CDR3 is CASSRQSSEGYTF. CDR3 bases: TGTGCCAGCAGCAGACAGAGTTCTGAAGGCTACACCTTC.

In this sample, this clonotype turned up once. This chain connects TRBV7-8 to TRBJ2-7, with D tentatively TRBD1 (5 bases). Trimming took 0 bases from V and 1 from J, leaving 10 bases between them. The CDR3 extends over 15 amino acids. In germline, CDR1 is SGHVS, CDR2 FQNEAQ. CDR3 protein: CASSLARGLSYEQYF. CDR3 bases: TGTGCCAGCAGCTTAGCAAGGGGATTGTCCTACGAGCAGTACTTC.

CDR3 in amino acids: CSAAGGADAQYF. The CDR3 bases are TGCAGTGCCGCAGGGGGCGCCGATGCCCAGTACTTC. The chain is built from TRBV20-1 and TRBJ2-5, with 8 positions matching TRBD1. Germline trimming cut 6 bases from V and 9 bases from J; bases unmatched to any gene: 9. Per the germline V gene, CDR1 is DFQATT and CDR2 is SNEGSKA (reference sequence). The CDR3 runs to 12 residues.

The chain employs TRBV10-3 and TRBJ1-2; no definite D call. Germline CDR1 is ENHRY and CDR2 is SYGVKD. The length of the CDR3 is 15 residues. V lost 8 bases to trimming and J lost 3 bases, with 19 bases between them. The CDR3 DNA reads TGTGCCATCCGGGCTAATGGCAGTGAGTACTATGGCTACACCTTC. As protein: CAIRANGSEYYGYTF.

Ten or more counts support this clonotype. The chain is built from TRBV6-1 and TRBJ1-1; the match to TRBD1 covers 8 bases. V lost 5 bases to trimming and J lost 1 base; unmatched junction nucleotides: 6. There are 15 residues in the CDR3. Germline V lookup: CDR1 MNHNS, CDR2 SASEGT. The CDR3 loop is CASSPAGTGNTEAFF. DNA of the CDR3: TGTGCCAGCAGTCCGGCCGGGACAGGGAACACTGAAGCTTTCTTT.

This clonotype was observed at least ten times. The CDR3 sequence: CASSVGGRMNTEAFF. The CDR3 nucleotides are TGTGCCAGCAGCGTAGGGGGACGGATGAACACTGAAGCTTTCTTT. V gene TRBV9 combines with J gene TRBJ1-1; a possible D gene is TRBD1 (5 bases). This CDR3 comprises 15 residues. The V end was cut by 0 bases, the J end by 0 bases, with 9 bases between. Germline loops: CDR1 SGDLS, CDR2 YYNGEE.

As for this clonotype: A much larger clone lies one base from this, so it may be a read error. The DNA for the CDR3 is TGTGCCATCAGGGACACTAGCGGGAACATTTCGTTCTTC. It yields the protein CAIRDTSGNISFF. V is TRBV10-3 and J is TRBJ2-1, with 10 bases matching TRBD2. CDR3 size: 13 residues. Germline V gene lookup returns CDR1 ENHRY and CDR2 SYGVKD. V shed 6 bases and J 15 bases; nucleotides not matched to a gene: 11.

This chain joins TRBV15 and TRBJ2-7; D is unresolved. Trimming cost V 0 bases and J 5 bases, with 14 bases left between them. Germline V gene sequence: CDR1 LNHNV, CDR2 YYDKDF (reference sequence). The CDR3 is 15 residues long. In nucleotides, the CDR3 is TGTGCCACCAGCAGAGATCGGCAGGAAGGTCACGAGCAGTACTTC. Translated: CATSRDRQEGHEQYF. The full variable domain, its missing parts supplied by reference TRBV15 and TRBJ2-7, is DAMVIQNPRYQVTQFGKPVTLSCSQTLNHNVMYWYQQKSSQAPKLLFHYYDKDFNNEADTPDNFQSRRPNTSFCFLDIRSPGLGDTAMYLCATSRDRQEGHEQYFGPGTRLTVT.

There are many counts of this clonotype. The CDR3 DNA reads as TGTGCCAGCAGCTCGGGAAGCGGGGCGAACACCGGGGAGCTGTTTTTT. Translated, it gives CASSSGSGANTGELFF. This chain uses TRBV5-4 with TRBJ2-2; TRBD2 matches 7 bases. The CDR3 has 16 residues. The germline CDR1 and CDR2 sequences are SGHNT and YYREEE (reference sequence). With 3 bases clipped from V and 0 bases from J, the junction kept 5 bases outside the gene matches.

In regard to this clonotype: The conserved closing phenylalanine or tryptophan is absent in this CDR3, likely reflecting a read error. The gene calls are TRBV15 and TRBJ2-7; 7 bases line up with TRBD1. V gave up 8 bases and J gave up 1 base; unmatched junction bases: 8. This CDR3 spans 14 amino acids. CDR1 is LNHNV and CDR2 is YYDKDF in the germline V gene (reference sequence). Written as DNA, the CDR3 is TGTGCCACCGGTGACGGACAGGAGTCCTACGAGCAGTACTCC. It is translated as CATGDGQESYEQYS.

V gene TRBV28 combines with J gene TRBJ1-5; no clear D gene. Germline CDR1 reads MDHEN; CDR2 reads SYDVKM. The V and J ends lost 6 bases and 9 bases respectively, with 15 bases between them. The CDR3 totals 13 residues. The CDR3 reads CASSYQNNRPQHF. The CDR3 DNA sequence: TGTGCCAGCAGCTACCAAAATAATAGGCCCCAGCATTTT.

The chain carries TRBV29-1 and TRBJ1-2; no clear D gene. Germline-derived CDR1 and CDR2 are SQVTM and ANQGSEA. The CDR3 covers 12 residues. Trimming left V 8 bases short and J 0 bases short, with 10 bases between. For the CDR3, the DNA is TGCAGCCCTTATGGGGCTAACTATGGCTACACCTTC. Translation gives CSPYGANYGYTF.

This clonotype was detected many times. This chain links TRBV4-1 with TRBJ2-7, with D possibly matching TRBD2 (5 bases). CDR1 MGHRA and CDR2 YSYEKL come from the germline V gene. V was cut by 4 bases and J by 3 bases, with 22 bases left in between. The CDR3 totals 17 residues. CDR3 sequence reads: CASSPVQGLGLYYEQYF. Here the CDR3 DNA reads TGCGCCAGCAGCCCAGTCCAAGGGTTAGGACTCTACTACGAGCAGTACTTC.

The V call is TRBV20-1, the J call TRBJ2-1; 15 bases line up with TRBD2. There are 16 residues in the CDR3. Germline V gene sequence: CDR1 DFQATT, CDR2 SNEGSKA (reference sequence). Trimming at V came to 2 bases and at J to 8 bases, leaving 7 bases not matched to a gene. CDR3 in DNA: TGCAGTGCTAGACTCTGGACTAGCGGGAGGGTCGATGAGCAGTTCTTC. Translated: CSARLWTSGRVDEQFF.

This chain joins TRBV4-1 and TRBJ2-7; tentative D call: TRBD2 (5 bases). The CDR3 sequence is 14 residues long. Trimming left V 4 bases short and J 3 bases short, with 13 bases between. Germline values: CDR1 MGHRA, CDR2 YSYEKL. The CDR3 region has the DNA TGCGCCAGCAGCCGGTGGGTGGGGAGCTACGAGCAGTACTTC. It encodes CASSRWVGSYEQYF.

The rearrangement joins TRBV2 to TRBJ1-2; 10 bases fit TRBD1. Unmatched junction bases numbered 9, after V lost 11 bases and J lost 6 bases. The germline CDR1 and CDR2 sequences are SNHLY and FYNNEI. CDR3 size: 13 residues. The CDR3: CAWTGTGVHGYTF. Written as DNA, the CDR3 is TGTGCCTGGACCGGGACAGGGGTGCATGGCTACACCTTC.

This clonotype showed up many times. The chain combines TRBV6-5 with TRBJ1-2, with D tentatively TRBD1 (5 bases). V was trimmed by 4 bases and J by 2 bases, leaving 11 bases between them. This CDR3 is 14 amino acids long. Germline lookup yields CDR1 MNHEY and CDR2 SVGAGI. The CDR3 sequence is CASSSNGGNYGYTF. The CDR3 nucleotides are TGTGCCAGCAGTTCAAACGGGGGAAACTATGGCTACACCTTC.

The chain couples TRBV19 to TRBJ1-1, with D hard to call. V lost 7 bases and J lost 0, with 12 bases in between. The germline CDR1 and CDR2 sequences are LNHDA and SQIVND (reference sequence). The CDR3 length is 14 residues. CDR3 residues: CASTVSMVNTEAFF. The CDR3 DNA reads TGTGCCAGTACGGTGTCGATGGTGAACACTGAAGCTTTCTTT.

There are many counts of this clonotype. The genes are TRBV19 and TRBJ2-5; D is unresolved. The CDR3 consists of 13 residues. The germline V and J ends were trimmed by 7 bases and 4 bases, with 13 bases remaining between them. CDR1 and CDR2 from the germline V gene are LNHDA and SQIVND (reference sequence). In nucleotides, the CDR3 is TGTGCCAGTACCCCCAACGGCCTAGAGACCCAGTACTTC. This sequence encodes CASTPNGLETQYF.

The chain links TRBV10-1 to TRBJ2-5, with D possibly TRBD1 on 6 matching bases. The V end was cut by 0 bases, the J end by 3 bases, with 8 bases between. The CDR3 loop spans 14 amino acids. The V gene's germline CDR1 is WNHNN and CDR2 SYGVQD (reference sequence). CDR3 in amino acids: CASSESNREETQYF. Written as DNA, the CDR3 is TGCGCCAGCAGTGAGTCGAACAGGGAAGAGACCCAGTACTTC.